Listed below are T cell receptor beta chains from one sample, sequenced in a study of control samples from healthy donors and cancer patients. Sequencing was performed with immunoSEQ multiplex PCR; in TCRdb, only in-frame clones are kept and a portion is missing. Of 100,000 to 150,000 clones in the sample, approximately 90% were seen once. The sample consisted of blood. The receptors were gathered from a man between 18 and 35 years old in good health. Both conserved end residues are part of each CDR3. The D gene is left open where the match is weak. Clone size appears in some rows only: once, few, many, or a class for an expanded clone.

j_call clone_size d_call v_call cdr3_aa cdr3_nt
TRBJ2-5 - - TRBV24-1 CATSGDGETQYF TGTGCCACCAGTGGGGACGGAGAGACCCAGTACTTC
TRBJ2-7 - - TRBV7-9 CASSLEISPSYEQYF TGTGCCAGCAGCTTAGAGATTTCACCATCCTACGAGCAGTACTTC
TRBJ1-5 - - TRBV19 CASSIKDKPKRNQPQHF TGTGCCAGTAGTATAAAGGACAAACCTAAGCGCAATCAGCCCCAGCATTTT
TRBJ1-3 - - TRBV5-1 CASSFAPGTTGNTIYF TGCGCCAGCAGCTTCGCCCCCGGGACAACTGGAAACACCATATATTTT
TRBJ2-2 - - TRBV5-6 CASSLRRWNTGELFF TGTGCCAGCAGCTTGAGGCGGTGGAACACCGGGGAGCTGTTTTTT
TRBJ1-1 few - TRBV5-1 CASSSLGQGMNTEAFF TGCGCCAGCAGCTCACTCGGGCAGGGAATGAACACTGAAGCTTTCTTT
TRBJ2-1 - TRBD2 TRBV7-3 CASSSLLGGGDNEQFF TGTGCCAGCAGCTCCCTTTTGGGGGGGGGAGACAATGAGCAGTTCTTC
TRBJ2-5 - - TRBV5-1 CASSLRGFGETQYF TGCGCCAGCAGCCTTCGGGGGTTTGGGGAGACCCAGTACTTC
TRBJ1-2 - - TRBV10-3 CAISEAGLTYGYTF TGTGCCATCAGTGAGGCGGGGCTGACCTATGGCTACACCTTC
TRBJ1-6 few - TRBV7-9 CASSQLRGGSPLHF TGTGCCAGCAGCCAGCTCAGGGGAGGCTCACCCCTCCACTTT
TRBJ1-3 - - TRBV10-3 CAISGGIGSGNTIYF TGTGCCATCAGTGGAGGAATTGGATCGGGAAACACCATATATTTT
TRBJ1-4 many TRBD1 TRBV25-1 CASSELAGQGAGNEKLFF TGTGCCAGCAGTGAATTGGCTGGACAGGGGGCTGGTAATGAAAAACTGTTTTTT
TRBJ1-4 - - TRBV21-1 CASSTRKGFNEKLFF TGTGCCAGCAGCACAAGGAAAGGTTTTAATGAAAAACTGTTTTTT
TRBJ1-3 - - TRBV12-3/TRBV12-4 CASSLLGNTIYF TGTGCCAGCAGTTTGCTTGGAAACACCATATATTTT
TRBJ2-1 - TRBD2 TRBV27 CASSSGEGLAYNEQFF TGTGCCAGCAGTTCTGGGGAGGGTTTGGCCTACAATGAGCAGTTCTTC
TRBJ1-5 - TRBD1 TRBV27 CASRPPRGPGDPYSNQPQHF TGTGCCAGCAGACCCCCTAGGGGGCCAGGGGACCCCTATAGCAATCAGCCCCAGCATTTT
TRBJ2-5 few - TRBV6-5 CASGGGDQETQYF TGTGCCAGCGGGGGGGGCGATCAAGAGACCCAGTACTTC
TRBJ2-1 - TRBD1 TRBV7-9 CASSPGTGGYNEQFF TGTGCCAGCAGCCCCGGGACAGGGGGTTACAATGAGCAGTTCTTC
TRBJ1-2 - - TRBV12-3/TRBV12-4 CASSPDRNYGYTF TGTGCCAGCAGCCCGGACAGAAACTATGGCTACACCTTC